Detailed here is one T cell receptor beta chain. Germline V lookup: CDR1 SGHTA, CDR2 FQGNSA. There are 13 residues in the CDR3. Trimming pared 1 base from V and 13 bases from J, leaving 13 bases between. Assay used: immunoSEQ multiplex PCR; TCRdb lists only in-frame clones, some missing. The data contain roughly 200,000 clones, approximately 85% of them singletons. The data were taken from a study of blood T cell repertoires in COVID-19. The chain carries TRBV7-2 and TRBJ1-4; D is unclear. The receptor was derived from a human donor with active or convalescent COVID-19. The donor label of this sample is uncertain. The sequenced sample was peripheral blood. This chain's CDR3 is CASSLGAPTRLFF. The CDR3 coding sequence is TGTGCCAGCAGCTTAGGCGCGCCCACCCGACTGTTTTTT. The whole variable domain, remainder taken from reference TRBV7-2 and TRBJ1-4, is GAGVSQSPSNKVTEKGKDVELRCDPISGHTALYWYRQSLGQGLEFLIYFQGNSAPDKSGLPSDRFSAERTGGSVSTLTIQRTQQEDSAVYLCASSLGAPTRLFFGSGTQLSVL.